The 20 T cell receptor beta chains presented below share a single source sample, sequenced in a study of CD8+ T cells in alopecia areata. Indicated treatment: oral pan-JAK inhibitor, 5-10 mg twice daily. Reverse transcribed after extraction, RNA yielded cDNA as the sequencing template. Profiling relied on immunoSEQ multiplex PCR, and the TCRdb table lists in-frame clones only, not all of them. Of just over 150,000 clones detected, roughly 65% appear once; the ten largest clones hold 0.91%. Sequencing was performed on CD4+ T cells sorted from blood, taken at week 4, from a patient treated with tofacitinib. The receptor source for this set is a human donor with alopecia areata.

The gene calls are TRBV9 and TRBJ1-5, with 9 bases lining up with TRBD1. Looked up from germline, CDR1 is SGDLS and CDR2 is YYNGEE. The CDR3 length is 18 residues. V lost 3 bases, J lost 2 bases, and 12 bases stayed unmatched. CDR3 nucleotides: TGTGCCAGCAGCGCGGAGGGACAGGGAGGGTTTGGCAATCAGCCCCAGCATTTT. This translates into CASSAEGQGGFGNQPQHF. Variable domain in full (rest from reference TRBV9 and TRBJ1-5): DSGVTQTPKHLITATGQRVTLRCSPRSGDLSVYWYQQSLDQGLQFLIQYYNGEERAKGNILERFSAQQFPDLHSELNLSSLELGDSALYFCASSAEGQGGFGNQPQHFGDGTRLSIL.

V and J are TRBV7-9 and TRBJ2-5; TRBD1 matches 9 bases. With V trimmed by 4 bases and J by 4 bases, 10 bases remained unmatched. The CDR3 consists of 16 residues. Germline CDR1 SEHNR, CDR2 FQNEAQ (reference sequence). The CDR3: CASSWRRTGEGETQYF. CDR3 bases: TGTGCCAGCAGCTGGCGTCGGACAGGGGAAGGAGAGACCCAGTACTTC. The complete variable domain, with remaining parts taken from reference TRBV7-9 and TRBJ2-5, reads DTGVSQNPRHKITKRGQNVTFRCDPISEHNRLYWYRQTLGQGPEFLTYFQNEAQLEKSRLLSDRFSAERPKGSFSTLEIQRTEQGDSAMYLCASSWRRTGEGETQYFGPGTRLLVL.

This clone is a singleton in its sample. The CDR3, as DNA: TGCGCCAGCAGCTCCTTACAAAATCCTAGCGCAAACACGGGAGCTTTGTATTTT. Amino acids: CASSSLQNPSANTGALYF. The chain recombines TRBV5-1 with TRBJ2-3; D perhaps matches TRBD2 (6 bases). In germline, CDR1 is SGHRS, CDR2 YFSETQ. The ends were cut back, 3 bases at V and 14 bases at J, with 34 bases in the middle. The CDR3 is made up of 18 amino acids.

The gene calls are TRBV29-1 and TRBJ2-7; TRBD1 might be the D (5 bases). CDR1 and CDR2 from the germline V gene are SQVTM and ANQGSEA. V was shortened by 5 bases and J by 4 bases, with 15 bases between the two germline ends. This CDR3 region has 13 residues. This CDR3 reads CSVRDSRFYEQYF. CDR3 coding DNA: TGCAGCGTTCGTGACAGTAGGTTTTACGAGCAGTACTTC.

The V and J genes are TRBV30 and TRBJ2-2; D remains unclear. With 3 bases removed from V and 8 bases from J, the gap between germline ends came to 7 bases. The CDR3 is 11 amino acids. The germline V gene has CDR1 GTSNPN and CDR2 SVGIG (reference sequence). The CDR3 reads CAWSPWGELFF. The CDR3 DNA sequence: TGTGCCTGGAGCCCCTGGGGGGAGCTGTTTTTT.

The chain recombines TRBV11-2 with TRBJ2-3, with 9 bases aligning to TRBD2. The CDR3 runs to 15 residues. V dropped 2 bases and J dropped 6; count of bases not matched to a gene: 6. The V gene's germline CDR1 is SGHAT and CDR2 FQNNGV. This chain's CDR3 is CASSLISGGSDTQYF. CDR3 DNA: TGTGCCAGCAGCTTAATTAGCGGGGGATCGGATACGCAGTATTTT.

This clone has a handful of counts. The V gene is TRBV18, the J gene TRBJ1-5; D is possibly TRBD1 (5 bases). The V end was cut by 4 bases, the J end by 2 bases, with 18 bases between. CDR3 length: 17 residues. The germline CDR1 and CDR2 sequences are KGHSH and LQKENI. The CDR3 DNA follows: TGTGCCAGCTCACAAAGGTCCGGGGCTGGGGGCAATCAGCCCCAGCATTTT. Protein: CASSQRSGAGGNQPQHF.

Worth noting for this clone: Other nucleotide sequences in the sample specify the same CDR3. CDR3 sequence (DNA): TGTGCCAGCAGTGAACCGGGACAGGGGAACACTGAAGCTTTCTTT. Amino acid sequence: CASSEPGQGNTEAFF. The chain combines TRBV25-1 with TRBJ1-1, with 9 nucleotides matching TRBD1. The ends lost 2 bases at V and 1 base at J; junction bases unmatched: 2. Germline lookup yields CDR1 MGHDK and CDR2 SYGVNS. This CDR3 comprises 15 residues. The full variable domain, with the rest looked up from reference TRBV25-1 and TRBJ1-1, is EADIYQTPRYLVIGTGKKITLECSQTMGHDKMYWYQQDPGMELHLIHYSYGVNSTEKGDLSSESTVSRIRTEHFPLTLESARPSHTSQYLCASSEPGQGNTEAFFGQGTRLTVV.

Points on this clone: The sample holds other DNA sequences that translate to the same CDR3. J is TRBJ1-3 and V is TRBV30; no reliable D call. This CDR3 contains 13 residues. V gave up 0 bases and J gave up 0 bases, with 3 bases separating them. CDR1 is GTSNPN and CDR2 is SVGIG in the germline V gene (reference sequence). CDR3: CAWSVLSGNTIYF. CDR3 DNA sequence: TGTGCCTGGAGTGTCCTCTCTGGAAACACCATATATTTT. Full variable domain (rest looked up from reference TRBV30 and TRBJ1-3): SQTIHQWPATLVQPVGSPLSLECTVEGTSNPNLYWYRQAAGRGLQLLFYSVGIGQISSEVPQNLSASRPQDRQFILSSKKLLLSDSGFYLCAWSVLSGNTIYFGEGSWLTVV.

The chain couples TRBV5-6 to TRBJ2-5; D gene unclear. Germline loops: CDR1 SGHDT, CDR2 YYEEEE. The germline V and J ends were trimmed by 4 bases and 4 bases, with 8 bases remaining between them. This CDR3 spans 12 amino acids. The CDR3 sequence is CASSPVGETQYF. The CDR3 nucleotides are TGTGCCAGCAGCCCAGTTGGAGAGACCCAGTACTTC.

The chain carries TRBV5-6 and TRBJ2-5; the D is unclear. Germline V gene lookup returns CDR1 SGHDT and CDR2 YYEEEE. The CDR3 covers 14 residues. Trimming took 4 bases from V and 1 from J, leaving 11 bases between them. The CDR3 sequence: CASSNWQVQETQYF. For the CDR3, the DNA is TGTGCCAGCAGCAATTGGCAGGTCCAAGAGACCCAGTACTTC.

CDR3 residues: CASSPGVNYEQYF. For the CDR3, the DNA is TGTGCCAGCTCACCAGGGGTGAACTACGAGCAGTACTTC. V gene TRBV18 combines with J gene TRBJ2-7; D remains unclear. Trimming removed 2 bases from V and 3 bases from J, with 8 bases in between. CDR1 is KGHSH and CDR2 is LQKENI in the germline V gene. The CDR3 extends over 13 amino acids. Drawing the rest from reference TRBV18 and TRBJ2-7, the complete variable domain is NAGVMQNPRHLVRRRGQEARLRCSPMKGHSHVYWYRQLPEEGLKFMVYLQKENIIDESGMPKERFSAEFPKEGPSILRIQQVVRGDSAAYFCASSPGVNYEQYFGPGTRLTVT.

There are a few counts of this clone. J is TRBJ1-6 and V is TRBV19; D gene uncertain. The germline V gene encodes CDR1 LNHDA and CDR2 SQIVND (reference sequence). The CDR3 has 10 amino acids. Trimming removed 8 bases from V and 11 bases from J, with 7 bases in between. CDR3 in DNA: TGTGCCAGTGGACCAGCACCCCTCCACTTT. This sequence encodes CASGPAPLHF.

This clone was seen only a few times. V is TRBV5-1 and J is TRBJ2-3; D is unclear. V was cut by 1 base and J by 0 bases, with 9 bases left in between. CDR1 and CDR2 (germline): SGHRS, YFSETQ. The CDR3 loop spans 15 amino acids. The CDR3 nucleotides are TGCGCCAGCAGCTTGAAGCGTCTTAGCACAGATACGCAGTATTTT. As protein: CASSLKRLSTDTQYF.

The CDR3: CSASGQGNYGYTF. The DNA of the CDR3 is TGCAGCGCCTCAGGGCAAGGGAACTATGGCTACACCTTC. The rearrangement uses TRBV29-1 and TRBJ1-2; a possible D gene is TRBD1 (5 bases). The V end was cut by 7 bases, the J end by 2 bases, with 14 bases between. The CDR3 is made up of 13 amino acids. CDR1 and CDR2 (germline): SQVTM, ANQGSEA.

V is TRBV30 and J is TRBJ2-3; weak D call: TRBD2 (5 bases). The germline V and J ends were trimmed by 0 bases and 8 bases, with 9 bases remaining between them. The CDR3 loop spans 12 amino acids. Germline V lookup: CDR1 GTSNPN, CDR2 SVGIG (reference sequence). The CDR3 coding sequence is TGTGCCTGGAGTGTTGGAGCGGCTACGCAGTATTTT. The encoded protein is CAWSVGAATQYF.

This clone has just a few counts. The chain combines TRBV7-9 with TRBJ1-4; no reliable D call. The V gene's germline CDR1 is SEHNR and CDR2 FQNEAQ (reference sequence). Trimming cost V 2 bases and J 0 bases, with 7 bases left between them. The CDR3 is 15 residues long. Here the CDR3 DNA reads TGTGCCAGCAGCTTAAGAGGAGCAACTAATGAAAAACTGTTTTTT. Translating gives CASSLRGATNEKLFF.

The chain has TRBV15 and TRBJ2-2; D remains ambiguous. This CDR3 spans 12 amino acids. The germline V and J ends were trimmed by 5 bases and 7 bases, with 8 bases remaining between them. Looked up from germline, CDR1 is LNHNV and CDR2 is YYDKDF (reference sequence). CDR3 coding DNA: TGTGCCACCAGCCAAGACGGCGGGGAGCTGTTTTTT. This encodes CATSQDGGELFF.

CDR3 DNA sequence: TGTGCCAGAACGCGGCTGAACTACAATGAGCAGTTCTTC. Translation: CARTRLNYNEQFF. The gene calls are TRBV7-2 and TRBJ2-1; D not certain. The CDR3 sequence is 13 residues long. Per germline, CDR1 SGHTA and CDR2 FQGNSA. V was clipped by 9 bases and J by 3 bases, with 12 bases between them.

The J gene is TRBJ2-5, the V gene TRBV29-1; D could derive from TRBD1 or TRBD2 (5 bases each). This CDR3 contains 12 residues. V shed 7 bases and J shed 5 bases, with 14 bases lying between them. From germline, CDR1 is SQVTM and CDR2 ANQGSEA. This CDR3 reads CSGSGTLETQYF. The DNA of the CDR3 is TGCAGCGGCTCCGGGACCTTGGAGACCCAGTACTTC. The full variable domain, its missing parts supplied by reference TRBV29-1 and TRBJ2-5, is SAVISQKPSRDICQRGTSLTIQCQVDSQVTMMFWYRQQPGQSLTLIATANQGSEATYESGFVIDKFPISRPNLTFSTLTVSNMSPEDSSIYLCSGSGTLETQYFGPGTRLLVL.